The 20 T cell receptor beta chains below were found in one sample sequenced in a study of blood T cell repertoires in COVID-19. TCRdb's copy holds only in-frame clones and misses some; the assay was immunoSEQ multiplex PCR. The sample has 150,000 to 170,000 clones, 65% to 90% seen once. Specimen: peripheral blood. These receptors all come from a woman in her sixties with COVID-19, enrolled during active disease.

DNA for the CDR3: TGTGCCAGCAGACTGACAGGGGTCGGCACCGGGGAGCTGTTTTTT. Translation gives CASRLTGVGTGELFF. The genes are TRBV27 and TRBJ2-2; 8 nucleotides align to TRBD1. Losses at the gene ends were 6 bases for V and 4 bases for J; bases not matched to a gene: 7. From germline, CDR1 is MNHEY and CDR2 SMNVEV (reference sequence). The CDR3 runs 15 residues.

The chain uses TRBV5-1 and TRBJ1-1; a possible D gene is TRBD1 (6 bases). The V end lost 2 bases, the J end lost 0 bases, and 8 bases lay between the germline ends. CDR3 length equals 14 residues. Germline CDR1 SGHRS, CDR2 YFSETQ. CDR3 amino acids: CASSLGTMNTEAFF. In DNA form, the CDR3 reads TGCGCCAGCAGCTTAGGGACAATGAACACTGAAGCTTTCTTT.

This chain links TRBV6-5 with TRBJ2-1, with TRBD2 matching over 16 bases. The germline gives CDR1 MNHEY, CDR2 SVGAGI. Unmatched junction bases numbered 0, after V lost 11 bases and J lost 2 bases. The CDR3 has 14 residues. CDR3 amino acids: CAGTSGRAYNEQFF. Written as DNA, the CDR3 is TGTGCCGGGACTAGCGGGAGGGCCTACAATGAGCAGTTCTTC.

V is TRBV5-1 and J is TRBJ1-6; 7 bases fit TRBD1. Per the germline V gene, CDR1 is SGHRS and CDR2 is YFSETQ. The CDR3 length is 16 residues. V was clipped by 3 bases and J by 6 bases; unmatched bases: 9. The CDR3 DNA follows: TGCGCCAGCAGCTGGGACAGAGGAAGGGGTAATTCACCCCTCCACTTT. Its protein is CASSWDRGRGNSPLHF.

The rearrangement joins TRBV9 to TRBJ1-2; D not certain. Looked up from germline, CDR1 is SGDLS and CDR2 is YYNGEE. V was shortened by 3 bases and J by 5 bases, with 11 bases between the two germline ends. The CDR3 is 13 amino acids. In nucleotides, the CDR3 is TGTGCCAGCAGCGATGCCGGGAGGTATGGCTACACCTTC. This encodes CASSDAGRYGYTF.

The chain couples TRBV3-1 (or the pseudogene TRBV3-2) to TRBJ1-4, with 11 positions matching TRBD1. Germline V lookup: CDR1 LGHDT, CDR2 YNNKEL (reference sequence). The CDR3 is 14 residues long. After removal of 2 bases from V and 10 bases from J, the junction contained 3 bases not matched to a gene. CDR3 loop: CASSQRDRGGKLFF. In nucleotides, the CDR3 is TGTGCCAGCAGCCAAAGGGACAGGGGGGGAAAACTGTTTTTT.

The sample holds one count of this clone. J is TRBJ2-1 and V is TRBV6-5; 7 nucleotides agree with TRBD2. CDR1 and CDR2 (germline): MNHEY, SVGAGI. Trimming at V came to 4 bases and at J to 8 bases, leaving 11 bases not matched to a gene. The CDR3 loop spans 15 amino acids. The CDR3 bases are TGTGCCAGCAGTTCCTCATGGGGGGGGAAGGATGAGCAGTTCTTC. It is translated as CASSSSWGGKDEQFF.

Note on this clone: The sample contains more than one DNA sequence encoding this CDR3. For the CDR3, the DNA is TGTGCCAGCAGTTTAGTAACGGGCACTGAAGCTTTCTTT. This encodes CASSLVTGTEAFF. The J gene is TRBJ1-1, the V gene TRBV12-3 or TRBV12-4; D is undetermined. Trimming pared 1 base from V and 4 bases from J, leaving 7 bases between. CDR3 length equals 13 residues.

This rearrangement joins TRBV15 to TRBJ2-7; D possibly corresponds to TRBD1 (5 bases). The CDR3 length is 12 residues. Germline loops: CDR1 LNHNV, CDR2 YYDKDF (reference sequence). Trimming cost V 9 bases and J 4 bases, with 13 bases left between them. CDR3 loop: CATRSSGYEQYV. The CDR3 DNA sequence: TGTGCCACTCGCTCTTCAGGGTACGAGCAGTACGTC.

This chain connects TRBV6-1 to TRBJ2-1, with 9 bases matching TRBD1. The germline gives CDR1 MNHNS, CDR2 SASEGT. This CDR3 is built from 15 residues. V dropped 3 bases and J dropped 3; count of bases not matched to a gene: 3. The CDR3 DNA sequence: TGTGCCAGCAGTGATCCGGGACAGGGCTACAATGAGCAGTTCTTC. Protein: CASSDPGQGYNEQFF.

This sequence joins TRBV5-8 and TRBJ1-5; 7 bases line up with TRBD1. With V trimmed by 0 bases and J by 6 bases, 6 bases remained unmatched. This CDR3 spans 15 amino acids. The V gene's germline CDR1 is SGHTS and CDR2 YDEGEE. The CDR3, as DNA: TGTGCCAGCAGCTTGGGAGACAGGGCCGTTCAGCCCCAGCATTTT. It encodes CASSLGDRAVQPQHF.

CDR3 protein: CSVGQNYGYTF. DNA for the CDR3: TGCAGCGTCGGACAGAACTATGGCTACACCTTC. The chain uses TRBV29-1 and TRBJ1-2, with TRBD1 as a possible D gene (6 bases). V gave up 6 bases and J gave up 2 bases, with 7 bases separating them. The CDR3 contains 11 residues. Germline CDR1 is SQVTM and CDR2 is ANQGSEA.

The chain has TRBV18 and TRBJ1-4, with 11 bases lining up with TRBD1. This CDR3 is 16 amino acids long. Unmatched junction bases numbered 7, after V lost 3 bases and J lost 7 bases. Germline values: CDR1 KGHSH, CDR2 LQKENI. CDR3 in amino acids: CASSPLGTGGTEKLFF. CDR3 DNA: TGTGCCAGCTCACCCCTAGGGACAGGGGGGACTGAAAAACTGTTTTTT.

The V call is TRBV6-5, the J call TRBJ2-7; 11 bases line up with TRBD2. CDR3 length equals 15 residues. The germline V gene encodes CDR1 MNHEY and CDR2 SVGAGI. V lost 7 bases, J lost 7 bases, and 12 bases stayed unmatched. The CDR3 region is CASTTPLAGGREQYF. CDR3 coding DNA: TGTGCCAGCACCACCCCCCTAGCGGGAGGAAGGGAGCAGTACTTC.

The chain employs TRBV24-1 and TRBJ2-1; 12 bases align to TRBD2. After removal of 4 bases from V and 8 bases from J, the junction contained 8 bases not matched to a gene. The germline gives CDR1 KGHDR, CDR2 SFDVKD. The CDR3 is made up of 16 amino acids. The CDR3 nucleotides are TGTGCCACCAGTGACCCAACTAGCGGGGGGAGGGATGAGCAGTTCTTC. This encodes CATSDPTSGGRDEQFF.

The chain uses TRBV5-4 and TRBJ2-1, with 9 nucleotides matching TRBD2. J gave up 8 bases and V 4 bases, and 7 bases lay outside the gene matches. CDR1 and CDR2 (germline): SGHNT, YYREEE (reference sequence). The CDR3 has 14 amino acids. CDR3 in DNA: TGTGCCAGCAGCCCCGGGACTAGCAGCTATGAGCAGTTCTTC. Its protein product is CASSPGTSSYEQFF.

This clone was found once. This chain connects TRBV18 to TRBJ2-2; TRBD2 matches at 7 bases. The CDR3 sequence is 15 residues long. The V gene's germline CDR1 is KGHSH and CDR2 LQKENI. V lost 2 bases and J lost 7; bases outside the gene matches: 7. The CDR3 nucleotides read TGTGCCAGCTCACCAGGGGCGGGAGCCGACGGGGAGCTGTTTTTT. Amino acids: CASSPGAGADGELFF.

This clone was detected only once. V usage is TRBV7-3 and J usage is TRBJ2-7; 10 nucleotides line up with TRBD2. This CDR3 region has 13 residues. Germline CDR1 is SGHTA and CDR2 is FQGTGA. V trimming: 5 bases; J trimming: 11 bases; junction bases outside the gene matches: 9. The CDR3 DNA reads TGTGCCAGCAGCAAACTCACTAGCGGGGCGAAGTACTTC. It yields the protein CASSKLTSGAKYF.

The chain uses TRBV7-3 and TRBJ1-5; D is ambiguous. Germline lookup yields CDR1 SGHTA and CDR2 FQGTGA. The CDR3 has 13 residues. Trimming removed 5 bases from V and 6 bases from J, with 11 bases in between. CDR3 region: CASSPNVGQPQHF. DNA for the CDR3: TGTGCCAGCAGCCCTAACGTTGGTCAGCCCCAGCATTTT.

Points on this clone: This sample also contains other DNA sequences that code for the same CDR3. J is TRBJ2-3 and V is TRBV24-1; D remains ambiguous. This CDR3 region has 15 residues. Germline V gene sequence: CDR1 KGHDR, CDR2 SFDVKD. V gave up 3 bases and J gave up 3 bases, with 12 bases separating them. DNA for the CDR3: TGTGCCACCAGTGATGCCACAGAAAGGACAGATACGCAGTATTTT. Translation: CATSDATERTDTQYF.